Listed here are 27 T cell receptor beta chains from one sample, sequenced in a study of blood T cell repertoires in COVID-19. Data came from immunoSEQ multiplex PCR; TCRdb stores just in-frame clones and leaves some out. The sample includes hundreds of thousands of clones, about nine tenths of them seen just once. The sample taken for sequencing was peripheral blood. The receptors derive from a woman in her sixties or seventies with COVID-19, enrolled during active disease.

The V and J genes are TRBV11-2 and TRBJ1-3, with 12 bases aligning to TRBD1. V shed 10 bases, J shed 6 bases, and the junction held 10 bases outside the gene matches. This CDR3 is 15 amino acids long. CDR1 is SGHAT, CDR2 FQNNGV, per germline. The CDR3 nucleotides read TGTGCCACCGGGAGGAGGGGACAGGGGGCAAACACCATATATTTT. Translation: CATGRRGQGANTIYF.

V usage is TRBV4-1 and J usage is TRBJ2-7; D might be TRBD1 (5 bases). Germline V lookup: CDR1 MGHRA, CDR2 YSYEKL. V gave up 0 bases and J gave up 0 bases, with 9 bases separating them. CDR3 size: 15 residues. The CDR3: CASSQEGPSSYEQYF. The CDR3 region has the DNA TGCGCCAGCAGCCAAGAGGGGCCTTCCTCCTACGAGCAGTACTTC.

The chain uses TRBV6-2 or TRBV6-3 and TRBJ2-2; no definite D call. The CDR3 covers 14 residues. Trimming removed 1 base from V and 1 base from J, with 4 bases in between. Germline values: CDR1 MNHEY, CDR2 SVGEGT. DNA of the CDR3: TGTGCCAGCAGTTACTACAGGAACACCGGGGAGCTGTTTTTT. Translated, it gives CASSYYRNTGELFF.

The chain has TRBV12-3 or TRBV12-4 and TRBJ2-5; D remains unclear. The germline V and J ends were trimmed by 7 bases and 1 base, with 4 bases remaining between them. The CDR3 length is 11 residues. In nucleotides, the CDR3 is TGTGCCAGCAAACTCCAAGAGACCCAGTACTTC. Encoded protein: CASKLQETQYF.

This chain joins TRBV19 and TRBJ1-6; D remains ambiguous. Germline V CDR1 and CDR2: LNHDA, SQIVND (reference sequence). CDR3 size: 16 residues. Between the trimmed V and J ends, which lost 7 bases and 0 bases, there was a span of 13 bases. CDR3: CASNMKAGSYNSPLHF. The CDR3 DNA reads as TGTGCCAGTAATATGAAAGCGGGCTCCTATAATTCACCCCTCCACTTT.

The chain uses TRBV2 and TRBJ2-7, with 7 positions matching TRBD1. V lost 7 bases to trimming and J lost 7 bases; unmatched junction nucleotides: 16. Germline loops: CDR1 SNHLY, CDR2 FYNNEI. There are 15 residues in the CDR3. The CDR3 bases are TGTGCCAGCACTTTCGACAGGGAATCGTCAAGGGAGCAGTACTTC. Its translation is CASTFDRESSREQYF. Drawing the rest from reference TRBV2 and TRBJ2-7, the complete variable domain is EPEVTQTPSHQVTQMGQEVILRCVPISNHLYFYWYRQILGQKVEFLVSFYNNEISEKSEIFDDQFSVERPDGSNFTLKIRSTKLEDSAMYFCASTFDRESSREQYFGPGTRLTVT.

V usage is TRBV7-3 and J usage is TRBJ2-6; maybe TRBD1 (6 bases). The CDR3 extends over 17 amino acids. V was clipped by 5 bases and J by 5 bases, with 19 bases between them. From germline, CDR1 is SGHTA and CDR2 FQGTGA. The CDR3 nucleotides read TGTGCCAGCAGCATAAGGGGTTACGGGGACAGGGCCAACGTCCTGACTTTC. Protein sequence: CASSIRGYGDRANVLTF.

The chain employs TRBV3-1 (or the pseudogene TRBV3-2) and TRBJ1-1; 8 nucleotides match TRBD1. The germline CDR1 and CDR2 sequences are LGHDT and YNNKEL (reference sequence). V lost 2 bases and J lost 0; bases outside the gene matches: 5. This CDR3 is built from 16 residues. The CDR3 protein is CASSQTGTGVNTEAFF. The CDR3 region has the DNA TGTGCCAGCAGCCAAACCGGGACAGGCGTGAACACTGAAGCTTTCTTT.

V and J are TRBV12-5 and TRBJ1-2; the D gene is possibly TRBD1 (5 bases). CDR3 length equals 14 residues. V gave up 6 bases and J gave up 5 bases, with 16 bases separating them. Germline assignment: CDR1 LGHNT and CDR2 FRNRAP. CDR3 sequence reads: CASGPGPRVYGYTF. The CDR3 DNA reads as TGTGCTAGTGGCCCAGGGCCAAGGGTGTATGGCTACACCTTC.

The J gene is TRBJ1-2, the V gene TRBV12-3 or TRBV12-4; 8 positions match TRBD1. Germline trimming cut 5 bases from V and 8 bases from J; bases unmatched to any gene: 7. The CDR3 covers 13 residues. The CDR3 region is CASSPPTGGGYTF. CDR3 DNA: TGTGCCAGCAGTCCACCCACAGGGGGAGGCTACACCTTC.

V usage is TRBV27 and J usage is TRBJ1-1; D not resolved. Trimming shortened V by 8 bases and J by 5 bases, and 24 bases separated the two germline ends. There are 16 residues in the CDR3. Germline loops: CDR1 MNHEY, CDR2 SMNVEV (reference sequence). CDR3 nucleotides: TGTGCCAGCTGGAAAACCCCTACAGCCCGGAGGACTGAAGCTTTCTTT. Amino acid sequence: CASWKTPTARRTEAFF.

V gene TRBV6-5 combines with J gene TRBJ2-7, with D unresolved. Germline V gives CDR1 MNHEY, CDR2 SVGAGI. V dropped 6 bases and J dropped 2 bases, with 8 bases sitting between them. The CDR3 has 12 amino acids. The CDR3 is CASRVTTYEQYF. CDR3 coding DNA: TGTGCCAGCAGGGTCACTACCTACGAGCAGTACTTC.

The V gene is TRBV28, the J gene TRBJ1-1; D perhaps matches TRBD1 (6 bases). Germline loops: CDR1 MDHEN, CDR2 SYDVKM. V was clipped by 7 bases and J by 3 bases, with 15 bases between them. This CDR3 has 14 amino acids. The chain's CDR3 is CASKKQGGYTEAFF. The CDR3 DNA reads as TGTGCCAGCAAGAAACAGGGCGGGTACACTGAAGCTTTCTTT. The full variable domain, its missing parts supplied by reference TRBV28 and TRBJ1-1, is DVKVTQSSRYLVKRTGEKVFLECVQDMDHENMFWYRQDPGLGLRLIYFSYDVKMKEKGDIPEGYSVSREKKERFSLILESASTNQTSMYLCASKKQGGYTEAFFGQGTRLTVV.

The V call is TRBV7-9, the J call TRBJ1-5; D uncertain. The germline CDR1 and CDR2 sequences are SEHNR and FQNEAQ (reference sequence). This CDR3 has 14 residues. The V and J ends lost 1 base and 6 bases respectively, with 10 bases between them. In DNA form, the CDR3 reads TGTGCCAGCAGCTTAGGGGCAGATTCTCAGCCCCAGCATTTT. It codes for CASSLGADSQPQHF.

The chain combines TRBV2 with TRBJ1-6; tentatively, D is TRBD1 (6 bases). Germline loops: CDR1 SNHLY, CDR2 FYNNEI. Trimming removed 3 bases at V and 9 bases at J, with 15 bases between. The CDR3 is 15 residues long. Here the CDR3 reads CASSDGRGFISPLHF. The CDR3 DNA follows: TGTGCCAGCAGTGATGGCAGGGGTTTCATTTCACCCCTCCACTTT.

This clone was picked up one time. This chain connects TRBV7-2 to TRBJ1-3, with a possible D match to TRBD1 (6 bases). This CDR3 has 16 amino acids. V was shortened by 3 bases and J by 4 bases, with 16 bases between the two germline ends. From germline, CDR1 is SGHTA and CDR2 FQGNSA. CDR3 loop: CASSFQSRGGGNTIYF. Here the CDR3 DNA reads TGTGCCAGCAGCTTTCAGTCCAGGGGTGGGGGAAACACCATATATTTT.

This clone was detected once. V and J are TRBV4-2 and TRBJ2-7, with 13 bases lining up with TRBD2. Germline V gives CDR1 LGHNA, CDR2 YNFKEQ. The CDR3 is made up of 15 amino acids. After removal of 8 bases from V and 2 bases from J, the junction contained 6 bases not matched to a gene. The CDR3 DNA is TGTGCCAGCGGGGATGGACTAGCGGGGGCCTACGAGCAGTACTTC. Amino acids: CASGDGLAGAYEQYF.

The chain recombines TRBV19 with TRBJ1-1; D possibly corresponds to TRBD1 (6 bases). CDR3 length: 15 residues. From germline, CDR1 is LNHDA and CDR2 SQIVND (reference sequence). V lost 0 bases, J lost 1 base, and 9 bases lay in between. As DNA, the CDR3 is TGTGCCAGTAGTATAGATCTGACAGGGAACACTGAAGCTTTCTTT. Amino acid sequence: CASSIDLTGNTEAFF.

This chain uses TRBV10-3 with TRBJ1-1; D remains ambiguous. The CDR3 contains 11 residues. The ends were cut back, 6 bases at V and 6 bases at J, with 8 bases in the middle. Germline V gives CDR1 ENHRY, CDR2 SYGVKD. CDR3 nucleotide sequence: TGTGCCATCAGGCAGGAGGCTGAAGCTTTCTTT. Its translation is CAIRQEAEAFF.

The chain uses TRBV5-5 and TRBJ1-5; 7 nucleotides align to TRBD1. Trimming cost V 4 bases and J 5 bases; bases outside gene matches: 6. The CDR3 is 14 amino acids. CDR1 is SGHKS, CDR2 YYEKEE, per germline (reference sequence). CDR3 coding DNA: TGTGCCAGCAGCGTAGAAGACAGGGATCAGCCCCAGCATTTT. Amino acid sequence: CASSVEDRDQPQHF.

This sequence joins TRBV2 and TRBJ2-3, with TRBD2 as a possible D gene (6 bases). The CDR3 extends over 13 amino acids. Germline CDR1 is SNHLY and CDR2 is FYNNEI. Between the trimmed V and J ends, which lost 4 bases and 4 bases, there was a span of 9 bases. Here the CDR3 reads CASSARDSDTQYF. The DNA of the CDR3 is TGTGCCAGCAGTGCCCGGGACTCAGATACGCAGTATTTT.

The chain employs TRBV13 and TRBJ1-2; D unresolved. Germline assignment: CDR1 PRHDT and CDR2 FYEKMQ (reference sequence). V gave up 5 bases and J gave up 3 bases, with 13 bases separating them. The CDR3 sequence is 14 residues long. Here the CDR3 reads CASSPRAVDYGYTF. The CDR3 DNA follows: TGTGCCAGCAGCCCCCGCGCGGTGGACTATGGCTACACCTTC.

The gene calls are TRBV19 and TRBJ2-2, with TRBD1 identical over 11 bases. The CDR3 length is 13 residues. The V gene end was trimmed by 8 bases and the J gene end by 5 bases; junction bases not matched to a gene: 1. Germline CDR1 is LNHDA and CDR2 is SQIVND (reference sequence). The CDR3 DNA follows: TGTGCCAGTGGGGACAGGGGGACCGGGGAGCTGTTTTTT. It yields the protein CASGDRGTGELFF.

The chain has TRBV9 and TRBJ1-5; 10 positions agree with TRBD1. Looked up from germline, CDR1 is SGDLS and CDR2 is YYNGEE. V was pared by 4 bases and J by 4 bases, with 11 bases of the junction left unmatched. The CDR3 runs to 17 residues. The chain's CDR3 is CASSPPIDRGPNQPQHF. The CDR3 DNA is TGTGCCAGCAGCCCTCCGATAGACAGGGGGCCAAATCAGCCCCAGCATTTT.

This rearrangement joins TRBV4-1 to TRBJ2-7, with 10 bases aligning to TRBD1. V trimming: 3 bases; J trimming: 3 bases; junction bases outside the gene matches: 5. CDR3 length equals 15 residues. CDR1 and CDR2 from the germline V gene are MGHRA and YSYEKL. DNA of the CDR3: TGCGCCAGCAGCCATCCCGGGACAGGGGTCTACGAGCAGTACTTC. This codes for CASSHPGTGVYEQYF.

The genes are TRBV2 and TRBJ1-2, with D maybe TRBD1 (6 bases). The CDR3 has 15 residues. Germline V gene data show CDR1 as SNHLY and CDR2 as FYNNEI. The germline V and J ends were trimmed by 5 bases and 6 bases, with 19 bases remaining between them. CDR3 amino acids: CASSYSRQVLDGYTF. CDR3 nucleotides: TGTGCCAGCAGTTACTCAAGACAGGTCCTAGATGGCTACACCTTC.

The chain recombines TRBV7-9 with TRBJ2-3; 11 nucleotides match TRBD2. Looked up from germline, CDR1 is SEHNR and CDR2 is FQNEAQ (reference sequence). V dropped 1 base and J dropped 4; count of bases not matched to a gene: 13. The CDR3 contains 19 residues. CDR3 sequence (DNA): TGTGCCAGCAGCTTAGGGTGGTCTAGCGGGGGGCCCGTCCCAGATACGCAGTATTTT. Its translation: CASSLGWSSGGPVPDTQYF.